This TCR beta chain was observed in a study of tumor-infiltrating lymphocytes in primary liver carcinoma. Overall study results and limits: The study found tumor-adjacent and tumor-blood pairs overlapped less than tumor region pairs. The difference in top-250-clone fraction between tumors and blood was significant, favoring tumors (p = 0.039).

Blood RNA was derived from unsorted whole blood, and germline DNA was extracted too. None of the patients had received treatment, and all had chronic HBV infection. The CDR3 loop spans 15 amino acids. Germline trimming cut 3 bases from V and 5 bases from J; bases unmatched to any gene: 8. Germline V gene data show CDR1 as SGHAT and CDR2 as FQNNGV. From 400 to 500 ng total RNA, TCR beta cDNA was generated with a primer in the constant region. ARM-PCR, slightly modified, supplied the TCR beta libraries through three nested multiplex PCR rounds. Investigators reported that the first two PCR rounds, at approximately 11 cycles each, used TRBV1-TRBV30 forward primers with a C-beta reverse primer. TCRdb reprocessed the multiplex PCR reads with MiXCR, giving one entry per CDR3 protein. This repertoire shows about 310,000 distinct CDR3 sequences, more than 55% found once; its top ten account for approximately 17%.

In the case of this clonotype: The antigen remains unidentified. The CDR3 carries no conserved terminal phenylalanine or tryptophan, so it likely arises from a read error.

The chain is built from TRBV11-2 and TRBJ2-5; 8 bases agree with TRBD2. Specimen: peripheral blood. This receptor was identified in a woman in her twenties or thirties with primary liver carcinoma and hepatitis B virus infection. This chain's CDR3 is CASSFVSGSVETQYL. In DNA form, the CDR3 reads TGTGCCAGCAGCTTCGTCAGCGGGAGCGTTGAGACCCAGTACCTC.